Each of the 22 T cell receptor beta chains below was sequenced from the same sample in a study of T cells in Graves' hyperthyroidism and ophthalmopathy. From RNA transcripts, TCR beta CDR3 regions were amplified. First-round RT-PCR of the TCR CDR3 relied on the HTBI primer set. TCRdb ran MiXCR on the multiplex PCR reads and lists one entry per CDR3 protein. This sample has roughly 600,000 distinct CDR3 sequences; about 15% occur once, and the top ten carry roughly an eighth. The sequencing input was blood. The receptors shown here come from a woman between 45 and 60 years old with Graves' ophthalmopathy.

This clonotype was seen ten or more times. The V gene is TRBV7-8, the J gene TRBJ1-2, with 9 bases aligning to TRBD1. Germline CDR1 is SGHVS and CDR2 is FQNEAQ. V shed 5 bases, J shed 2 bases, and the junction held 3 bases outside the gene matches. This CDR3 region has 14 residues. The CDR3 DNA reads TGTGCCAGCAGCAAAGACAGGGGGAACTATGGCTACACCTTC. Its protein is CASSKDRGNYGYTF.

The CDR3 sequence: CASSQGGTGIYNEQFF. For the CDR3, the DNA is TGTGCCAGCAGCCAAGGCGGGACAGGGATCTACAATGAGCAGTTCTTC. The genes are TRBV11-2 and TRBJ2-1, with TRBD1 matching 9 bases. From germline, CDR1 is SGHAT and CDR2 FQNNGV. J gave up 3 bases and V 5 bases, and 8 bases lay outside the gene matches. The CDR3 consists of 16 residues.

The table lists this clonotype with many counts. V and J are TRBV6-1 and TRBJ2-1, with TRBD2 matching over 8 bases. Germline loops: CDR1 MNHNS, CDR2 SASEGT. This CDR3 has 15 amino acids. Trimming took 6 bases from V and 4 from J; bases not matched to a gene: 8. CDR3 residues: CASRGAGAQYNEQFF. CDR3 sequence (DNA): TGTGCCAGCAGGGGAGCGGGAGCCCAATACAATGAGCAGTTCTTC.

The CDR3 coding sequence is TGTGCCAGCAGTACCTATAATTCACCCCTCCACTTT. This gives the protein CASSTYNSPLHF. This sequence joins TRBV27 and TRBJ1-6; no reliable D call. CDR3 length: 12 amino acids. Germline lookup yields CDR1 MNHEY and CDR2 SMNVEV (reference sequence). V was pared by 5 bases and J by 2 bases, with 1 base between.

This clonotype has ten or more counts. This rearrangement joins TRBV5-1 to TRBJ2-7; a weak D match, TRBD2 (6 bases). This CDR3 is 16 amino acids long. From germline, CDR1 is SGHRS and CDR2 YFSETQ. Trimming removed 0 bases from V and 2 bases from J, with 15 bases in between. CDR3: CASSLVAGTETYEQYF. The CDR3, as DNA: TGCGCCAGCAGCTTGGTTGCGGGGACCGAGACCTACGAGCAGTACTTC.

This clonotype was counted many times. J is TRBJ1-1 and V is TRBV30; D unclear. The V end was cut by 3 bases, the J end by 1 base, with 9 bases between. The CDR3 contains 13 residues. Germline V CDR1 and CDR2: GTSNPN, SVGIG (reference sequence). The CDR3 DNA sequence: TGTGCCTGGAGCCCCCCAGGGAACACTGAAGCTTTCTTT. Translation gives CAWSPPGNTEAFF.

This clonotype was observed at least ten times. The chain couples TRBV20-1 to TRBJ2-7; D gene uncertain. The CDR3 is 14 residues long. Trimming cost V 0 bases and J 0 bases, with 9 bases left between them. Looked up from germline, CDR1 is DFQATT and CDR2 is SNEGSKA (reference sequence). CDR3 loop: CSAREQLSSYEQYF. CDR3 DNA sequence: TGCAGTGCTAGAGAGCAATTGAGCTCCTACGAGCAGTACTTC.

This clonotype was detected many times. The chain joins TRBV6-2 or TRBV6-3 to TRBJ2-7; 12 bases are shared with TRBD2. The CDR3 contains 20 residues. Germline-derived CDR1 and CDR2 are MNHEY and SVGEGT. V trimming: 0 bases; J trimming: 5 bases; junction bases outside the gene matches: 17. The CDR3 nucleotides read TGTGCCAGCAGTTACTCGGCCCGGACTAGCGGGACCCCTCGCAGACACGAGCAGTACTTC. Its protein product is CASSYSARTSGTPRRHEQYF.

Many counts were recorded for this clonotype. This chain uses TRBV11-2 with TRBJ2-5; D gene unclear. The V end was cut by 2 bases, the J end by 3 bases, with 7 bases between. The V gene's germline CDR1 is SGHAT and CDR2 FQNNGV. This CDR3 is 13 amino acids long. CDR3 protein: CASSLNAEETQYF. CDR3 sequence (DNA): TGTGCCAGCAGCTTAAATGCAGAAGAGACCCAGTACTTC.

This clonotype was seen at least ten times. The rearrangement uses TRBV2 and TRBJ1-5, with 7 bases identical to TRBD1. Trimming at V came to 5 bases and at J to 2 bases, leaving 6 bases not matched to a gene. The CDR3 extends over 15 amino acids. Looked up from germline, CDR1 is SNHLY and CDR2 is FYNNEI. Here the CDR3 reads CASSRQGFGNQPQHF. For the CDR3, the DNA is TGTGCCAGCAGTAGACAGGGTTTCGGCAATCAGCCCCAGCATTTT.

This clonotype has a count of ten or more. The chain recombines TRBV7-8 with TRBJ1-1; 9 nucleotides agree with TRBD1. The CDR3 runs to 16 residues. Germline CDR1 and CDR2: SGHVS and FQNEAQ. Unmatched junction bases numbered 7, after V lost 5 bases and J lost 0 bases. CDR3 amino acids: CASSKRDRVMNTEAFF. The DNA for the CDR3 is TGTGCCAGCAGCAAAAGGGACAGGGTCATGAACACTGAAGCTTTCTTT.

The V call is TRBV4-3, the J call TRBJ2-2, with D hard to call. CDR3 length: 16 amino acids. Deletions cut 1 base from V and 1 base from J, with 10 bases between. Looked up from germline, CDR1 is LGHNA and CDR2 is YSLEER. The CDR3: CASSQGGRQNTGELFF. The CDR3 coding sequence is TGCGCCAGCAGCCAAGGCGGCAGGCAGAACACCGGGGAGCTGTTTTTT.

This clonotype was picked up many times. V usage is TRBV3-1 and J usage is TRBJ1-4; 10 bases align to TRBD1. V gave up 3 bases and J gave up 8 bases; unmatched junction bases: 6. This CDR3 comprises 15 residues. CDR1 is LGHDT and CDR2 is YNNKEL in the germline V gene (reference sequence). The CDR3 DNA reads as TGTGCCAGCAGCCAGAGGACAGGGGGATTCGAAAAACTGTTTTTT. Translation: CASSQRTGGFEKLFF.

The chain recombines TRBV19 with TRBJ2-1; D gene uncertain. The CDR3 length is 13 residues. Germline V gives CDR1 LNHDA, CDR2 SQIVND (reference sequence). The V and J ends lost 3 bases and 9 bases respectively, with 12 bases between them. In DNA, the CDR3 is TGTGCCAGTAGTATCCGGTGGGAAACTGAGCAGTTCTTC. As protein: CASSIRWETEQFF.

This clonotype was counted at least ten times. CDR3 bases: TGCAGCGTTGCGGACAGTCCTGAAGCTTTCTTT. Amino acid sequence: CSVADSPEAFF. The chain couples TRBV29-1 to TRBJ1-1; TRBD1 might be the D (6 bases). V was shortened by 4 bases and J by 6 bases, with 9 bases between the two germline ends. This CDR3 is built from 11 residues. Germline CDR1 and CDR2: SQVTM and ANQGSEA.

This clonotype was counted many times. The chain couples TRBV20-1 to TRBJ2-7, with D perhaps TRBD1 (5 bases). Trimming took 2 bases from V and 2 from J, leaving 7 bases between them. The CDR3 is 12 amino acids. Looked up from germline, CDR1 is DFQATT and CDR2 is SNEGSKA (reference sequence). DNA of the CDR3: TGCAGTGCTAGACAGGGCCCCTACGAGCAGTACTTC. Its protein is CSARQGPYEQYF.

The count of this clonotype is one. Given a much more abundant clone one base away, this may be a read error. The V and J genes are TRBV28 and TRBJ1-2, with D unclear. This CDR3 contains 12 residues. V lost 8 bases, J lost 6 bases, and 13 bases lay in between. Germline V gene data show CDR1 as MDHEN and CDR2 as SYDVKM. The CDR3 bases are TGTGCCAGCCGTTCGGACGGCGATGGCTACACCTTC. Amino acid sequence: CASRSDGDGYTF.

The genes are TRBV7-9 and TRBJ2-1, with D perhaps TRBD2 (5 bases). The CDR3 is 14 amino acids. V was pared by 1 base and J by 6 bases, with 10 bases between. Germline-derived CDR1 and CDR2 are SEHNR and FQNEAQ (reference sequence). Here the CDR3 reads CASSLVMDFNEQFF. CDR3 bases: TGTGCCAGCAGCTTAGTGATGGACTTCAATGAGCAGTTCTTC.

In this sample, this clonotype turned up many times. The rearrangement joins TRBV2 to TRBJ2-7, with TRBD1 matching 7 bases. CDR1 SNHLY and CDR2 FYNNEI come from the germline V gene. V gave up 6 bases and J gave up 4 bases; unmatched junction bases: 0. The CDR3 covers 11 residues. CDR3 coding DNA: TGTGCCAGCAGGGACAGGTACGAGCAGTACTTC. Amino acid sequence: CASRDRYEQYF.

The CDR3 protein is CASSPLRSQLTETNNEQFF. The CDR3 DNA reads TGTGCCAGCTCACCACTTCGGAGCCAGTTAACCGAGACCAACAATGAGCAGTTCTTC. J is TRBJ2-1 and V is TRBV18; D gene ambiguous. Trimming stripped 1 base from V and 5 bases from J, with 24 bases between. This CDR3 is 19 amino acids long. Germline lookup yields CDR1 KGHSH and CDR2 LQKENI.

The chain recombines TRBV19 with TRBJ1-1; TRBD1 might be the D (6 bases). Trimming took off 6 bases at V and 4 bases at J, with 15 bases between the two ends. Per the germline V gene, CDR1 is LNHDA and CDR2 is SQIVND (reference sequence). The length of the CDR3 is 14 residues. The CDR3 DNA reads TGTGCCAGTAGCAAACAGGGCGCGCGCACTGAAGCTTTCTTT. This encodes CASSKQGARTEAFF.

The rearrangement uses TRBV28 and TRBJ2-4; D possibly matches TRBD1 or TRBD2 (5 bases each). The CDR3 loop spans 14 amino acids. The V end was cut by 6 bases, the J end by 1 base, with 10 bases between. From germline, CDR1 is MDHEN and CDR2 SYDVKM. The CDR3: CASSPGDAKNIQYF. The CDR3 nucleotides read TGTGCCAGCAGCCCCGGGGACGCCAAAAACATTCAGTACTTC.